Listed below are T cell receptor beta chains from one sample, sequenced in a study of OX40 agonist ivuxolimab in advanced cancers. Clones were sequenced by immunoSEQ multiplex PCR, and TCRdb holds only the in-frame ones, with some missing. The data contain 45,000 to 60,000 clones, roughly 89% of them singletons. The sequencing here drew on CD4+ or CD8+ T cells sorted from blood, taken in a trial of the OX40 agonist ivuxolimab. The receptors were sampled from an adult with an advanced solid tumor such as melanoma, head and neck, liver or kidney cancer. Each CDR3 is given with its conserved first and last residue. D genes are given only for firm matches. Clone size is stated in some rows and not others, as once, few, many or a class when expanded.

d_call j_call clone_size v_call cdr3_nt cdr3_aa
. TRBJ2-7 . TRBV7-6 TGTGCCAGCAGCTTCTCAGAGACTTACGAGCAGTACTTC CASSFSETYEQYF
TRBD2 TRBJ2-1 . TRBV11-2 TGTGCCAGCAGCTTAGAAGGATGGGGACTAGCGCCTGAGCAGTTCTTC CASSLEGWGLAPEQFF
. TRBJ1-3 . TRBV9 TGTGCCAGCAGCGGAGATGGAAACACCATATATTTT CASSGDGNTIYF
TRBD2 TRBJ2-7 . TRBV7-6 TGTGCCAGCAGCCCCGGGGCGGGAGGTGCCCAATACGAGCAGTACTTC CASSPGAGGAQYEQYF
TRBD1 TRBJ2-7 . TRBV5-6 TGTGCCAGCAGCTCGGGACAGAAACCCATCTACGAGCAGTACTTC CASSSGQKPIYEQYF
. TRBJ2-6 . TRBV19 TGTGCCAGTAGTATCACAGGGGGGGCAAACGTCCTGACTTTC CASSITGGANVLTF
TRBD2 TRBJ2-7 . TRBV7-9 TGTGCCAGCAGCGGACTAGCGGGAGGCCCGGACTACGAGCAGTACTTC CASSGLAGGPDYEQYF
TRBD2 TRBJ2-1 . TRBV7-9 TGTGCCAGCAGCCCGCTGACTAGCGGGGAGAGCAATGAGCAGTTCTTC CASSPLTSGESNEQFF
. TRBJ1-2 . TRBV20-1 TGCAGTGCTACGGGGGGCACCTACTACACCTTC CSATGGTYYTF
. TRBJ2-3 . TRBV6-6 TGTGCCAGCAGTTACTCGAGTGAGGGATCAGATACGCAGTATTTT CASSYSSEGSDTQYF
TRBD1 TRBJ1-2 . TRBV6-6 TGTGCCAGCAGTTTAACGGGACAGGGAGATGGCTACACCTTC CASSLTGQGDGYTF
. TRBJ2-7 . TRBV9 TGTGCCAGCAGCGTAGCCGGGGAGAACGAGCAGTACTTC CASSVAGENEQYF
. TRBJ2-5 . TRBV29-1 TGCAGCGTTGAAGATAGGGGGACAAAACAAGAGACCCAGTACTTC CSVEDRGTKQETQYF
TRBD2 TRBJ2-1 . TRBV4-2 TGTGCCAGCAGCCACCCTAGCGGGAGTAATGAGCAGTTCTTC CASSHPSGSNEQFF
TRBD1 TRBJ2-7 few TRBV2 TGTGCCAGCAGTGAAGTGGGAGGACAGGGCTACGAGCAGTACTTC CASSEVGGQGYEQYF
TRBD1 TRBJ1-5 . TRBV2 TGTGCCAGCAGGGACAGGGGGCCCAATCAGCCCCAGCATTTT CASRDRGPNQPQHF
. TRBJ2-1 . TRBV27 TGTGCCAGCAGTTTGAGCCTAATGGGGATTACTGAGCAGTTCTTC CASSLSLMGITEQFF
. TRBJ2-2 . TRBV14 TGTGCCAGCAGCCCCTCCCCCACTAGCACCGACACCGGGGAGCTGTTTTTT CASSPSPTSTDTGELFF
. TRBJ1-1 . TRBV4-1 TGCGCCAGCAGCCAAGAGGGATCCACTGAAGCTTTCTTT CASSQEGSTEAFF
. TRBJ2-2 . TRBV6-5 TGTGCCAGCAGTTACGGGGGCACCGGGGAGCTGTTTTTT CASSYGGTGELFF
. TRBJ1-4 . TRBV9 TGTGCCAGCAGCGTCGACTGGGGGGCTGAAAAACTGTTTTTT CASSVDWGAEKLFF
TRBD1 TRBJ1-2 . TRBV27 TGTGCCAGCAGCCCGGGACAGAACTATGGCTACACCTTC CASSPGQNYGYTF
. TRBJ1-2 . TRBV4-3 TGCGCCAGCAGCCAAGAGCCCACAGGGTATGGCTACACCTTC CASSQEPTGYGYTF
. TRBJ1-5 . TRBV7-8 TGTGCCAGCAGCTTAGATAGCAATCAGCCCCAGCATTTT CASSLDSNQPQHF
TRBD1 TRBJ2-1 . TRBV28 TGTGCCAGCAACCCTTTTCAGGGGGTTGAGCAGTTCTTC CASNPFQGVEQFF
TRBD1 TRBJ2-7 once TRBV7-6 TGTGCCAGCAGTAAACTACAGGGGACCTCCTACGAGCAGTACTTC CASSKLQGTSYEQYF
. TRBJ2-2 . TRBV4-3 TGCGCCAGCAGCCAACTACCGGGTATGAACACCGGGGAGCTGTTTTTT CASSQLPGMNTGELFF
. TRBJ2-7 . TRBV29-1 TGCAGCGTTGAAGAAGGAGGGGCCCTCTACGAGCAGTACTTC CSVEEGGALYEQYF